A single sample is the source of the 29 T cell receptor beta chains below, sequenced in a study of long-term antiretroviral therapy in people with HIV. The immunoSEQ assay was v3.0, run at survey level. Assay: immunoSEQ multiplex PCR; the TCRdb copy retains only in-frame clones and omits some. The sample records about 14,000 clones, 77% being singletons. This sample comprised unsorted PBMCs, obtained 1.3 years before starting antiretroviral therapy. The origin of the receptors is a man aged 40-49 years with HIV.

The chain uses TRBV6-5 and TRBJ2-7, with no clear D. Per the germline V gene, CDR1 is MNHEY and CDR2 is SVGAGI. V shed 4 bases and J shed 3 bases, with 13 bases lying between them. The CDR3 loop spans 14 amino acids. CDR3 sequence reads: CASSSPLGDYEQYF. The CDR3 region has the DNA TGTGCCAGCAGTTCCCCCTTGGGTGACTACGAGCAGTACTTC.

This clone was seen a handful of times. The rearrangement uses TRBV5-1 and TRBJ1-5; weak D call: TRBD1 (6 bases). Trimming took 1 base from V and 6 from J, leaving 14 bases between them. The CDR3 covers 15 residues. The germline gives CDR1 SGHRS, CDR2 YFSETQ. The CDR3 loop is CASSLSGAQSQPQHF. The CDR3 DNA is TGCGCCAGCAGCTTGTCGGGGGCGCAAAGTCAGCCCCAGCATTTT.

The V call is TRBV2, the J call TRBJ1-1; D is perhaps TRBD1 (5 bases). The CDR3 has 14 residues. Trimming removed 7 bases from V and 6 bases from J, with 18 bases in between. Germline V gene lookup returns CDR1 SNHLY and CDR2 FYNNEI. The CDR3 DNA reads as TGTGCCAGCAAATTAGGGGCAATAGATCCTGAAGCTTTCTTT. As protein: CASKLGAIDPEAFF.

The rearrangement uses TRBV6-6 and TRBJ2-1, with TRBD2 matching over 8 bases. The length of the CDR3 is 12 residues. The V gene end was trimmed by 8 bases and the J gene end by 8 bases; junction bases not matched to a gene: 5. CDR1 MNHNY and CDR2 SVGAGI come from the germline V gene (reference sequence). The CDR3 loop is CASRGGSHEQFF. CDR3 in DNA: TGTGCCAGCCGGGGGGGGTCCCATGAGCAGTTCTTC.

The rearrangement uses TRBV27 and TRBJ2-7; TRBD1 is a possible D gene (6 bases). This CDR3 is 16 amino acids long. V lost 0 bases, J lost 3 bases, and 15 bases lay in between. The germline CDR1 and CDR2 sequences are MNHEY and SMNVEV (reference sequence). The CDR3 bases are TGTGCCAGCAGTTTATCCGCCGGGACAATAAGCTACGAGCAGTACTTC. Its protein is CASSLSAGTISYEQYF.

V and J are TRBV2 and TRBJ1-4; TRBD1 aligns across 7 bases. Germline-derived CDR1 and CDR2 are SNHLY and FYNNEI. J gave up 1 base and V 3 bases, and 8 bases lay outside the gene matches. The CDR3 has 17 residues. CDR3 in DNA: TGTGCCAGCAGTGAGAAGGGGGCACTTCAAACTAATGAAAAACTGTTTTTT. Amino acid sequence: CASSEKGALQTNEKLFF.

This chain connects TRBV28 to TRBJ1-2; unclear D gene. The CDR3 extends over 15 amino acids. Germline V CDR1 and CDR2: MDHEN, SYDVKM. The germline V and J ends were trimmed by 6 bases and 4 bases, with 18 bases remaining between them. For the CDR3, the DNA is TGTGCCAGCAGCCAGGATGGGGATTTCGCCTATGGCTACACCTTC. Translated, it gives CASSQDGDFAYGYTF.

The gene calls are TRBV4-1 and TRBJ1-1; no firm D call. Trimming took 1 base from V and 0 from J, leaving 12 bases between them. In germline, CDR1 is MGHRA, CDR2 YSYEKL. The CDR3 contains 16 residues. The CDR3 DNA reads as TGCGCCAGCAGCCAAGGGTCAGGTCCCATGAACACTGAAGCTTTCTTT. Its translation: CASSQGSGPMNTEAFF.

The chain links TRBV15 to TRBJ2-2; tentative D call: TRBD2 (6 bases). In germline, CDR1 is LNHNV, CDR2 YYDKDF (reference sequence). This CDR3 is 15 amino acids long. Trimming took off 8 bases at V and 3 bases at J, with 16 bases between the two ends. DNA for the CDR3: TGTGCCACCGCTGCCGGGACTCACTACACCGGGGAGCTGTTTTTT. Translated, it gives CATAAGTHYTGELFF.

The rearrangement links TRBV30 to TRBJ2-3, with D possibly being TRBD1 or TRBD2 (5 bases each). In germline, CDR1 is GTSNPN, CDR2 SVGIG (reference sequence). CDR3 size: 13 residues. V was shortened by 0 bases and J by 5 bases, with 9 bases between the two germline ends. The CDR3 DNA follows: TGTGCCTGGAGTGTACGGGGCCGAGATACGCAGTATTTT. Protein sequence: CAWSVRGRDTQYF. Full variable domain (missing parts from reference TRBV30 and TRBJ2-3): SQTIHQWPATLVQPVGSPLSLECTVEGTSNPNLYWYRQAAGRGLQLLFYSVGIGQISSEVPQNLSASRPQDRQFILSSKKLLLSDSGFYLCAWSVRGRDTQYFGPGTRLTVL.

This sequence joins TRBV5-1 and TRBJ1-2, with 7 positions matching TRBD1. Per the germline V gene, CDR1 is SGHRS and CDR2 is YFSETQ. The length of the CDR3 is 16 residues. V gave up 1 base and J gave up 8 bases; unmatched junction bases: 14. CDR3 bases: TGCGCCAGCAGCTTGTCCCACAGTGGAACAGGGGAAGGCTACACCTTC. Translated, it gives CASSLSHSGTGEGYTF.

The chain joins TRBV2 to TRBJ2-2; weak D call: TRBD2 (7 bases). Per the germline V gene, CDR1 is SNHLY and CDR2 is FYNNEI. The CDR3 spans 16 residues. The V and J ends lost 4 bases and 1 base respectively, with 13 bases between them. The CDR3 reads CASSVWRGQNTGELFF. In DNA, the CDR3 is TGTGCCAGCAGTGTTTGGCGGGGGCAGAACACCGGGGAGCTGTTTTTT.

The J gene is TRBJ1-1, the V gene TRBV19, with D possibly matching TRBD1 (6 bases). There are 15 residues in the CDR3. The V end lost 8 bases, the J end lost 3 bases, and 19 bases lay between the germline ends. The germline V gene has CDR1 LNHDA and CDR2 SQIVND (reference sequence). Here the CDR3 reads CASSSGVQADTEAFF. The CDR3 region has the DNA TGTGCCAGTTCATCAGGGGTTCAGGCGGACACTGAAGCTTTCTTT.

The chain carries TRBV27 and TRBJ2-3; either TRBD1 or TRBD2 may fit D (5 bases each). This CDR3 is 16 amino acids long. CDR1 and CDR2 from the germline V gene are MNHEY and SMNVEV (reference sequence). V was clipped by 7 bases and J by 1 base, with 18 bases between them. The CDR3: CASKGDPRFGTDTQYF. CDR3 DNA sequence: TGTGCCAGCAAAGGGGACCCGAGGTTTGGCACAGATACGCAGTATTTT.

The CDR3 DNA sequence: TGCAGCGTCGAGGGGGTTAATGAGCAGTTCTTC. Protein sequence: CSVEGVNEQFF. The chain is built from TRBV29-1 and TRBJ2-1, with a weak D call TRBD1 (6 bases). The CDR3 is 11 amino acids. Germline assignment: CDR1 SQVTM and CDR2 ANQGSEA. V was clipped by 6 bases and J by 7 bases, with 10 bases between them.

The V gene is TRBV5-5, the J gene TRBJ1-5; D not resolved. Per germline, CDR1 SGHKS and CDR2 YYEKEE (reference sequence). V lost 2 bases and J 0 bases, leaving 9 bases between the germline ends. The CDR3 length is 15 residues. In DNA, the CDR3 is TGTGCCAGCAGCTTATCCGGTGGTAGCAATCAGCCCCAGCATTTT. Amino acids: CASSLSGGSNQPQHF.

This chain uses TRBV7-9 with TRBJ2-5, with D perhaps matching TRBD1 (5 bases). The V and J ends lost 1 base and 1 base respectively, with 7 bases between them. The CDR3 contains 14 residues. The germline V gene has CDR1 SEHNR and CDR2 FQNEAQ (reference sequence). The CDR3 region is CASSLVTVQETQYF. CDR3 coding DNA: TGTGCCAGCAGCTTAGTGACAGTCCAAGAGACCCAGTACTTC.

This clone came up once. The CDR3: CASKQGGSYEQYF. The CDR3, as DNA: TGTGCCAGCAAACAGGGAGGTTCCTACGAGCAGTACTTC. The chain combines TRBV6-5 with TRBJ2-7; D could derive from TRBD1 or TRBD2 (6 bases each). V lost 7 bases to trimming and J lost 1 base, with 11 bases between them. The CDR3 extends over 13 amino acids. The germline V gene encodes CDR1 MNHEY and CDR2 SVGAGI.

CDR3 amino acids: CASSFGDNNYGYTF. CDR3 bases: TGCGCCAGCAGCTTCGGGGACAATAACTATGGCTACACCTTC. The chain couples TRBV5-1 to TRBJ1-2; weak D call: TRBD1 (6 bases). V was clipped by 2 bases and J by 1 base, with 9 bases between them. Germline values: CDR1 SGHRS, CDR2 YFSETQ. The length of the CDR3 is 14 residues.

The rearrangement links TRBV18 to TRBJ2-6; the D call may be TRBD1 or TRBD2 (6 bases each). This CDR3 comprises 17 residues. V gave up 3 bases and J gave up 0 bases, with 12 bases separating them. CDR1 is KGHSH, CDR2 LQKENI, per germline. CDR3 sequence (DNA): TGTGCCAGCTCACCTCAGGGGAGGTACTCTGGGGCCAACGTCCTGACTTTC. Translation: CASSPQGRYSGANVLTF.

The chain couples TRBV19 to TRBJ1-6; D possibly corresponds to TRBD1 (5 bases). The V gene's germline CDR1 is LNHDA and CDR2 SQIVND (reference sequence). V lost 2 bases and J lost 8, with 16 bases in between. This CDR3 has 16 residues. The CDR3 sequence is CASSITGGTWDSPLHF. CDR3 DNA: TGTGCCAGTAGTATAACGGGAGGGACTTGGGATTCACCCCTCCACTTT.

CDR3 nucleotides: TGTGCCAGCAGCCTGACAGGGGAAGGTACTGAAGCTTTCTTT. Amino acids: CASSLTGEGTEAFF. The chain joins TRBV7-9 to TRBJ1-1; 8 positions agree with TRBD1. The length of the CDR3 is 14 residues. V shed 5 bases and J 5 bases; nucleotides not matched to a gene: 7. Germline CDR1 reads SEHNR; CDR2 reads FQNEAQ (reference sequence).

The genes are TRBV6-1 and TRBJ2-1; D unclear. Germline V gene lookup returns CDR1 MNHNS and CDR2 SASEGT. The V and J ends lost 5 bases and 2 bases respectively, with 7 bases between them. This CDR3 spans 13 amino acids. CDR3 bases: TGTGCCAGCAGTTCACACACCTACAATGAGCAGTTCTTC. Residues: CASSSHTYNEQFF.

V and J are TRBV6-1 and TRBJ1-5, with 9 bases matching TRBD1. Germline values: CDR1 MNHNS, CDR2 SASEGT. Trimming removed 1 base from V and 7 bases from J; junction bases left unmatched: 2. The CDR3 is made up of 14 amino acids. The DNA for the CDR3 is TGTGCCAGCAGTGAAGGACAGGGGGGACAGCCCCAGCATTTT. Protein sequence: CASSEGQGGQPQHF.

This CDR3 is CASSVTDTQYF. CDR3 DNA: TGTGCCAGCAGTGTCACAGATACGCAGTATTTT. The chain has TRBV5-6 and TRBJ2-3; D is unresolved. Germline V gene data show CDR1 as SGHDT and CDR2 as YYEEEE. The CDR3 contains 11 residues. V was cut by 5 bases and J by 2 bases, with 3 bases left in between. The variable domain in full, completed from reference TRBV5-6 and TRBJ2-3, reads DAGVTQSPTHLIKTRGQQVTLRCSPKSGHDTVSWYQQALGQGPQFIFQYYEEEERQRGNFPDRFSGHQFPNYSSELNVNALLLGDSALYLCASSVTDTQYFGPGTRLTVL.

This clone was seen more than once but under ten times. This chain links TRBV2 with TRBJ2-6; D gene ambiguous. Trimming removed 6 bases from V and 4 bases from J, with 13 bases in between. CDR1 SNHLY and CDR2 FYNNEI come from the germline V gene. The CDR3 runs to 15 residues. CDR3 residues: CASRVQKSGANVLTF. The CDR3 nucleotides are TGTGCCAGCAGGGTCCAGAAATCCGGGGCCAACGTCCTGACTTTC.

The chain employs TRBV2 and TRBJ1-2, with 8 bases fitting TRBD1. Germline CDR1 reads SNHLY; CDR2 reads FYNNEI. The V and J ends lost 2 bases and 6 bases, in that order; junction bases with no gene match: 8. The CDR3 extends over 15 amino acids. CDR3 residues: CASSERGQGKNGYTF. The CDR3 DNA follows: TGTGCCAGCAGTGAACGAGGACAGGGAAAGAATGGCTACACCTTC.

Judged by abundance, this clone is medium-sized. This chain links TRBV13 with TRBJ1-6; possible D gene TRBD1, 5 bases. Germline V gene lookup returns CDR1 PRHDT and CDR2 FYEKMQ (reference sequence). The CDR3 runs 12 residues. The germline V and J ends were trimmed by 4 bases and 9 bases, with 7 bases remaining between them. Here the CDR3 reads CASSSDTSPLHF. The CDR3 DNA sequence: TGTGCCAGCAGCTCGGACACTTCACCCCTCCACTTT.

The V gene is TRBV27, the J gene TRBJ1-6; TRBD1 agrees at 9 bases. This CDR3 comprises 14 residues. Per the germline V gene, CDR1 is MNHEY and CDR2 is SMNVEV (reference sequence). With 4 bases clipped from V and 6 bases from J, the junction kept 1 base outside the gene matches. The CDR3 loop is CASSSDRGNSPLHF. CDR3 coding DNA: TGTGCCAGCAGTTCGGACAGGGGTAATTCACCCCTCCACTTT.